This entry lists 24 T cell receptor beta chains sequenced from one sample in a study of CD8+ T cells in alopecia areata. Isolated RNA was reverse transcribed into cDNA used as the sequencing template. Measured with immunoSEQ multiplex PCR; TCRdb has only the in-frame clones, and not every one. This table has roughly 200,000 clones, 45% to 65% appearing once. Indicated treatment: oral pan-JAK inhibitor, 5-10 mg twice daily. The input for sequencing was CD4+ T cells sorted from blood, taken at week 4, from a patient treated with tofacitinib. Every receptor here comes from a human donor with alopecia areata.

This clone appeared a few times. The V call is TRBV11-1, the J call TRBJ2-7, with D maybe TRBD1 (6 bases). The V gene lost 5 bases and the J gene lost 5 bases, with 19 bases spanning the gap. Germline-derived CDR1 and CDR2 are SGHAT and FQDESV (reference sequence). This CDR3 has 15 amino acids. In DNA form, the CDR3 reads TGTGCCAGCAGCCCAAGTCTGGCAGGGGACCACGAGCAGTACTTC. Amino acids: CASSPSLAGDHEQYF. The complete variable domain, with remaining parts taken from reference TRBV11-1 and TRBJ2-7, reads EAEVAQSPRYKITEKSQAVAFWCDPISGHATLYWYRQILGQGPELLVQFQDESVVDDSQLPKDRFSAERLKGVDSTLKIQPAELGDSAMYLCASSPSLAGDHEQYFGPGTRLTVT.

The V gene is TRBV15, the J gene TRBJ2-7; weak D call: TRBD2 (5 bases). The CDR3 runs 18 residues. The ends were cut back, 0 bases at V and 4 bases at J, with 22 bases in the middle. The germline CDR1 and CDR2 sequences are LNHNV and YYDKDF (reference sequence). CDR3 sequence: CATSRDSFGPGGAYEQYF. The CDR3 bases are TGTGCCACCAGCAGAGACAGTTTCGGGCCCGGAGGTGCATACGAGCAGTACTTC.

The chain links TRBV6-6 to TRBJ1-1; D is uncertain. V dropped 7 bases and J dropped 0 bases, with 6 bases sitting between them. This CDR3 comprises 12 residues. CDR1 and CDR2 from the germline V gene are MNHNY and SVGAGI (reference sequence). The CDR3 DNA reads as TGTGCCAGCAAGGTATTGAACACTGAAGCTTTCTTT. Its protein is CASKVLNTEAFF.

The rearrangement links TRBV7-2 to TRBJ2-3; D perhaps matches TRBD2 (6 bases). CDR1 is SGHTA and CDR2 is FQGNSA in the germline V gene. The CDR3 totals 14 residues. V dropped 2 bases and J dropped 2 bases, with 8 bases sitting between them. CDR3: CASSLIAATDTQYF. The CDR3, as DNA: TGTGCCAGCAGCTTAATAGCGGCCACAGATACGCAGTATTTT.

This chain links TRBV7-2 with TRBJ2-1; TRBD1 is a possible D gene (6 bases). V lost 7 bases, J lost 8 bases, and 15 bases lay in between. The germline V gene has CDR1 SGHTA and CDR2 FQGNSA. The CDR3 loop spans 13 amino acids. In nucleotides, the CDR3 is TGTGCCAGCACCATGGACAGAAGGGATGAGCAGTTCTTC. Translated: CASTMDRRDEQFF.

The chain recombines TRBV11-2 with TRBJ2-7; D perhaps matches TRBD1 (6 bases). V dropped 5 bases and J dropped 1 base, with 12 bases sitting between them. Germline loops: CDR1 SGHAT, CDR2 FQNNGV. The CDR3 covers 14 residues. The CDR3 DNA sequence: TGTGCCAGCAGCCTATACAGGGAGTCCTACGAGCAGTACTTC. It specifies CASSLYRESYEQYF.

V gene TRBV15 combines with J gene TRBJ2-2; D remains ambiguous. The CDR3 consists of 14 residues. Trimming removed 0 bases from V and 5 bases from J, with 7 bases in between. Germline loops: CDR1 LNHNV, CDR2 YYDKDF (reference sequence). The CDR3 loop is CATSRDLGTGELFF. The CDR3 DNA reads as TGTGCCACCAGCAGAGATTTGGGGACCGGGGAGCTGTTTTTT. The full variable domain, its missing parts supplied by reference TRBV15 and TRBJ2-2, is DAMVIQNPRYQVTQFGKPVTLSCSQTLNHNVMYWYQQKSSQAPKLLFHYYDKDFNNEADTPDNFQSRRPNTSFCFLDIRSPGLGDTAMYLCATSRDLGTGELFFGEGSRLTVL.

The chain recombines TRBV30 with TRBJ2-1; no definite D call. Germline-derived CDR1 and CDR2 are GTSNPN and SVGIG (reference sequence). The germline V and J ends were trimmed by 0 bases and 0 bases, with 9 bases remaining between them. The length of the CDR3 is 15 residues. The DNA of the CDR3 is TGTGCCTGGAGTGTCTACGGAATCTCCTACAATGAGCAGTTCTTC. Encoded protein: CAWSVYGISYNEQFF.

On this clone: The identical CDR3 is also encoded by other nucleotide sequences in the sample. V gene TRBV5-1 combines with J gene TRBJ2-7; the match to TRBD2 covers 7 bases. The CDR3 has 15 residues. V was clipped by 1 base and J by 0 bases; unmatched bases: 4. Germline lookup yields CDR1 SGHRS and CDR2 YFSETQ. The CDR3 is CASSLSGGSSYEQYF. The DNA of the CDR3 is TGCGCCAGCAGCTTGTCAGGCGGGAGCTCCTACGAGCAGTACTTC.

This clone was seen more than once but under ten times. The chain couples TRBV6-6 to TRBJ1-1; 9 bases agree with TRBD1. Unmatched junction bases numbered 5, after V lost 0 bases and J lost 3 bases. Germline V gives CDR1 MNHNY, CDR2 SVGAGI (reference sequence). The CDR3 has 16 residues. The chain's CDR3 is CASSYSRGQGDTEAFF. DNA for the CDR3: TGTGCCAGCAGTTACTCGCGGGGACAGGGTGACACTGAAGCTTTCTTT.

This rearrangement joins TRBV29-1 to TRBJ2-7; TRBD2 matches 7 bases. This CDR3 spans 13 amino acids. J lost 2 bases, V lost 7 bases, and 8 bases had no gene match. Germline values: CDR1 SQVTM, CDR2 ANQGSEA. The CDR3 is CSAAPGRAYEQYF. CDR3 DNA: TGCAGCGCGGCCCCTGGGAGGGCCTACGAGCAGTACTTC.

The sample holds one count of this clone. The V gene is TRBV7-2, the J gene TRBJ1-6; 7 bases agree with TRBD1. There are 15 residues in the CDR3. Germline CDR1 reads SGHTA; CDR2 reads FQGNSA. Losses at the gene ends were 5 bases for V and 7 bases for J; bases not matched to a gene: 8. The CDR3 is CASSPEGQANSPLHF. The CDR3 DNA is TGTGCCAGCAGCCCAGAAGGACAGGCAAATTCACCCCTCCACTTT.

This clone showed up just a few times. This rearrangement joins TRBV6-1 to TRBJ1-1; D might be TRBD1 (5 bases). There are 14 residues in the CDR3. CDR1 is MNHNS, CDR2 SASEGT, per germline. V shed 8 bases and J shed 5 bases, with 18 bases lying between them. The CDR3 loop reads CASYRDPLGTEAFF. The DNA of the CDR3 is TGTGCCAGCTACCGGGACCCCTTAGGGACTGAAGCTTTCTTT.

A few counts support this clone. This sequence joins TRBV7-2 and TRBJ2-5; D is possibly TRBD2 (6 bases). CDR1 and CDR2 (germline): SGHTA, FQGNSA. Trimming took off 1 base at V and 3 bases at J, with 18 bases between the two ends. The CDR3 consists of 17 residues. Here the CDR3 reads CASSLGSRGSGEETQYF. The CDR3, as DNA: TGTGCCAGCAGCTTAGGTAGCCGGGGTAGCGGAGAAGAGACCCAGTACTTC. The full variable domain, with the rest looked up from reference TRBV7-2 and TRBJ2-5, is GAGVSQSPSNKVTEKGKDVELRCDPISGHTALYWYRQSLGQGLEFLIYFQGNSAPDKSGLPSDRFSAERTGGSVSTLTIQRTQQEDSAVYLCASSLGSRGSGEETQYFGPGTRLLVL.

This rearrangement joins TRBV27 to TRBJ1-2; D perhaps matches TRBD1 (5 bases). Trimming took 0 bases from V and 6 from J, leaving 8 bases between them. CDR1 MNHEY and CDR2 SMNVEV come from the germline V gene (reference sequence). The CDR3 length is 13 residues. CDR3 sequence reads: CASSLSRGDGYTF. The DNA of the CDR3 is TGTGCCAGCAGTTTATCCCGGGGGGATGGCTACACCTTC.

J is TRBJ1-2 and V is TRBV4-2; D is unresolved. The V gene's germline CDR1 is LGHNA and CDR2 YNFKEQ. V dropped 0 bases and J dropped 3 bases, with 17 bases sitting between them. The CDR3 length is 17 residues. CDR3 region: CASSQDKRLQGHYGYTF. The CDR3 coding sequence is TGTGCCAGCAGCCAAGATAAGCGACTCCAAGGGCACTATGGCTACACCTTC.

This clone was observed a few times. The genes are TRBV5-6 and TRBJ1-4, with D maybe TRBD1 (6 bases). Trimming removed 1 base from V and 8 bases from J, with 12 bases in between. The CDR3 loop spans 14 amino acids. Germline CDR1 is SGHDT and CDR2 is YYEEEE. The CDR3 region is CASSLMLGAEKLFF. CDR3 in DNA: TGTGCCAGCAGCTTGATGTTGGGGGCCGAAAAACTGTTTTTT.

The gene calls are TRBV4-1 and TRBJ2-5, with 8 bases aligning to TRBD2. Losses at the gene ends were 0 bases for V and 9 bases for J; bases not matched to a gene: 12. The CDR3 contains 16 residues. Germline CDR1 is MGHRA and CDR2 is YSYEKL. CDR3 nucleotides: TGCGCCAGCAGCCAAGACCCGGCGGGGGGCCTATGGGCCCAGTACTTC. Translated, it gives CASSQDPAGGLWAQYF.

This clone showed up just a few times. The rearrangement links TRBV2 to TRBJ1-6; 7 bases align to TRBD1. Germline CDR1 SNHLY, CDR2 FYNNEI. The J segment lost 7 bases and the V segment lost 5 bases, leaving 11 bases of the junction unmatched. CDR3 length equals 16 residues. The CDR3 DNA reads as TGTGCCAGCAGTTCCAAACCGGGACAGCCCAATTCACCCCTCCACTTT. Encoded protein: CASSSKPGQPNSPLHF.

This sequence joins TRBV18 and TRBJ2-5; TRBD1 might be the D (6 bases). The V end lost 3 bases, the J end lost 1 base, and 15 bases lay between the germline ends. Per the germline V gene, CDR1 is KGHSH and CDR2 is LQKENI. The CDR3 loop spans 16 amino acids. The CDR3 DNA follows: TGTGCCAGCTCACCTGGACAGAAAACACTCCAAGAGACCCAGTACTTC. It translates to CASSPGQKTLQETQYF.

In DNA form, the CDR3 reads TGCAGCGTTAGGTTGGGGGCGGAGACCCAGTACTTC. It yields the protein CSVRLGAETQYF. The chain joins TRBV29-1 to TRBJ2-5, with D perhaps TRBD1 (6 bases). CDR1 and CDR2 (germline): SQVTM, ANQGSEA. Trimming cost V 5 bases and J 5 bases, with 12 bases left between them. CDR3 size: 12 residues.

This sequence joins TRBV15 and TRBJ1-4; maybe TRBD1 (5 bases). V dropped 5 bases and J dropped 3 bases, with 13 bases sitting between them. CDR1 is LNHNV, CDR2 YYDKDF, per germline (reference sequence). This CDR3 comprises 15 residues. In nucleotides, the CDR3 is TGTGCCACCAGCGGTACCGGGACGTCTAATGAAAAACTGTTTTTT. This codes for CATSGTGTSNEKLFF.

V usage is TRBV27 and J usage is TRBJ2-7, with D possibly TRBD1 on 5 matching bases. The germline V and J ends were trimmed by 2 bases and 8 bases, with 13 bases remaining between them. Germline values: CDR1 MNHEY, CDR2 SMNVEV (reference sequence). CDR3 length: 13 residues. CDR3 nucleotide sequence: TGTGCCAGCAGTTTACCCGACAGTCCGAAGCAGTACTTC. Its protein product is CASSLPDSPKQYF.

Ten or more counts support this clone. This chain joins TRBV5-1 and TRBJ1-6, with 7 bases fitting TRBD1. The CDR3 runs 14 residues. The V gene's germline CDR1 is SGHRS and CDR2 YFSETQ. With V trimmed by 0 bases and J by 9 bases, 3 bases remained unmatched. The CDR3 sequence is CASSLGQGGSPLHF. In DNA, the CDR3 is TGCGCCAGCAGCTTGGGACAGGGCGGTTCACCCCTCCACTTT. Using reference TRBV5-1 and TRBJ1-6 for the parts outside the CDR3, the full variable domain is KAGVTQTPRYLIKTRGQQVTLSCSPISGHRSVSWYQQTPGQGLQFLFEYFSETQRNKGNFPGRFSGRQFSNSRSEMNVSTLELGDSALYLCASSLGQGGSPLHFGNGTRLTVT.